This T cell receptor (beta chain) was recovered during a study of blood T cell repertoires in COVID-19. Study background: Acute-phase and convalescent COVID-19 samples originated in the United States, Italy and Spain. Sample material is recorded as cDNA or gDNA derived from T cells, B-cell-depleted T cells, or PBMCs.

Original analysis: By means of reference gene primer amplification, nucleated cell counts were estimated. TCRdb's copy holds only in-frame clones and misses some; the assay was immunoSEQ multiplex PCR. From that table come the V and J calls and clone size; the DNA was used to work out D and trimming. Among about 670,000 clones listed, just under 90% were seen once. CDR1 and CDR2 (germline): SGHTA, FQGNSA. The CDR3 consists of 13 residues. The J segment lost 5 bases and the V segment lost 3 bases, leaving 2 bases of the junction unmatched. This rearrangement joins TRBV7-2 to TRBJ2-7; TRBD1 agrees at 9 bases. The sequencing sample was made of peripheral blood. This receptor was obtained from a woman aged 18-30 years with acute or convalescent COVID-19. CDR3 coding DNA: TGTGCCAGCAGCTTGAGGACAGGGGACGAGCAGTACTTC. As protein: CASSLRTGDEQYF.